This TCR beta chain was captured in a study of T cells of healthy individuals. TCRdb used MiXCR to reprocess the 5' RACE reads, holding one entry per CDR3 protein. The sample yields over 95,000 distinct CDR3 sequences, approximately 15% seen once. This clonotype was observed many times. The CDR3 is 16 amino acids. Trimming took 2 bases from V and 3 from J; bases not matched to a gene: 6. The germline V gene encodes CDR1 MGHDK and CDR2 SYGVNS. The chain employs TRBV25-1 and TRBJ2-1, with 8 bases that match TRBD2. The sequence was collected from a human donor in good health. CDR3 sequence reads: CASSEDGRVGYNEQFF. The CDR3 DNA sequence: TGTGCCAGCAGTGAAGACGGGAGGGTGGGCTACAATGAGCAGTTCTTC. Based on the CDR3 plus reference TRBV25-1 and TRBJ2-1, the full variable domain is EADIYQTPRYLVIGTGKKITLECSQTMGHDKMYWYQQDPGMELHLIHYSYGVNSTEKGDLSSESTVSRIRTEHFPLTLESARPSHTSQYLCASSEDGRVGYNEQFFGPGTRLTVL.